Here is one T cell receptor (beta chain) with its context. The sample comes from a study of shared T cell receptors in the human thymus. Trimming cost V 4 bases and J 2 bases; bases outside gene matches: 7. Germline CDR1 SGHRS, CDR2 YFSETQ. This CDR3 is built from 15 residues. Clones were read by immunoSEQ multiplex PCR, and TCRdb kept only the in-frame ones, dropping some. This repertoire shows roughly 660,000 clones, around nine tenths found once; its top ten account for 0.0095% to 0.013%. These data were likewise used in another study, on human thymus T cells. That study reports: Immunologically healthy infants in Finland undergoing congenital heart defect surgery were the donors. Thymic tissue was derived from resections collected during corrective heart surgery. An apparent bias in V and J gene usage was seen in thymic and blood repertoires. Thymic repertoires from unrelated individuals overlapped highly, related research reported.

The source material was thymocytes. The chain has TRBV5-1 and TRBJ1-1; 8 positions match TRBD1. The clonotype comes from a boy under two years old with a congenital heart defect. The CDR3 region has the DNA TGCGCCAGCAGCCCCATAGGACAGGGAAACACTGAAGCTTTCTTT. Translated, it gives CASSPIGQGNTEAFF.